A single sample is the source of the 9 T cell receptor beta chains below, sequenced in a study of blood T cell repertoires in COVID-19. Clones were read by immunoSEQ multiplex PCR, and TCRdb kept only the in-frame ones, dropping some. The sample has 75,000 to 90,000 clones; 88% are singletons. The specimen sequenced was peripheral blood. Receptors originate from a man older than 75 with acute or convalescent COVID-19.

This clone was seen only a few times. The chain joins TRBV15 to TRBJ1-2, with 7 bases that match TRBD1. Germline CDR1 reads LNHNV; CDR2 reads YYDKDF (reference sequence). J lost 4 bases, V lost 4 bases, and 6 bases had no gene match. CDR3 length: 14 amino acids. The CDR3 sequence is CATSKTGQSYGYTF. CDR3 bases: TGTGCCACCAGCAAAACGGGACAGAGCTATGGCTACACCTTC.

The genes are TRBV7-8 and TRBJ1-4; 7 positions agree with TRBD1. Trimming cost V 4 bases and J 7 bases; bases outside gene matches: 6. CDR3 length: 14 amino acids. CDR1 and CDR2 from the germline V gene are SGHVS and FQNEAQ. The CDR3 nucleotides are TGTGCCAGCAGCTCTACAGGGGTGGGTGAAAAACTGTTTTTT. It encodes CASSSTGVGEKLFF.

The chain couples TRBV11-3 to TRBJ2-1; D remains unclear. This CDR3 has 13 amino acids. Germline-derived CDR1 and CDR2 are SGHNT and YENEEA. V dropped 1 base and J dropped 5 bases, with 6 bases sitting between them. CDR3 bases: TGTGCCAGCAGCTTAGGGCCGAACAATGAGCAGTTCTTC. Protein sequence: CASSLGPNNEQFF.

The chain combines TRBV5-6 with TRBJ1-1; D might be TRBD1 (6 bases). There are 15 residues in the CDR3. Germline lookup yields CDR1 SGHDT and CDR2 YYEEEE. Trimming took 2 bases from V and 6 from J, leaving 17 bases between them. CDR3: CASSFVAQGISEAFF. DNA of the CDR3: TGTGCCAGCAGCTTCGTAGCGCAGGGGATTTCTGAAGCTTTCTTT.

This sequence joins TRBV27 and TRBJ2-1, with D perhaps matching TRBD1 (6 bases). Looked up from germline, CDR1 is MNHEY and CDR2 is SMNVEV (reference sequence). V was pared by 7 bases and J by 6 bases, with 28 bases between. The CDR3 has 18 amino acids. This CDR3 is CASKQGGPSWQTFNEQFF. The CDR3 nucleotides are TGTGCCAGCAAACAAGGGGGACCTAGTTGGCAGACATTCAATGAGCAGTTCTTC.

The sample holds one count of this clone. The genes are TRBV28 and TRBJ2-1; TRBD2 matches at 11 bases. The CDR3 length is 16 residues. The germline gives CDR1 MDHEN, CDR2 SYDVKM. V shed 6 bases, J shed 3 bases, and the junction held 7 bases outside the gene matches. CDR3 bases: TGTGCCAGCAGAGGCCCCGGGACTAGCGGCTACAATGAGCAGTTCTTC. It codes for CASRGPGTSGYNEQFF.

V is TRBV10-1 and J is TRBJ1-1, with D perhaps TRBD1 (5 bases). The germline CDR1 and CDR2 sequences are WNHNN and SYGVQD (reference sequence). V gave up 4 bases and J gave up 1 base, with 7 bases separating them. The CDR3 is 13 amino acids. The CDR3 loop is CASSGQTNTEAFF. The CDR3 bases are TGCGCCAGCAGTGGACAGACGAACACTGAAGCTTTCTTT.

The CDR3 DNA is TGCGCCAGCAGCCAGGAGGGGGCGTGGGGCAATCAGCCCCAGCATTTT. It encodes CASSQEGAWGNQPQHF. The chain combines TRBV4-1 with TRBJ1-5; 7 positions agree with TRBD1. Germline CDR1 reads MGHRA; CDR2 reads YSYEKL. Losses at the gene ends were 3 bases for V and 2 bases for J; bases not matched to a gene: 7. The CDR3 spans 16 residues.

This chain connects TRBV11-2 to TRBJ2-1; 9 bases are shared with TRBD2. With V trimmed by 0 bases and J by 0 bases, 3 bases remained unmatched. The CDR3 has 17 amino acids. The germline CDR1 and CDR2 sequences are SGHAT and FQNNGV. The CDR3 DNA sequence: TGTGCCAGCAGCTTAGACCGGACTAGCGTCTCCTACAATGAGCAGTTCTTC. Translating gives CASSLDRTSVSYNEQFF.